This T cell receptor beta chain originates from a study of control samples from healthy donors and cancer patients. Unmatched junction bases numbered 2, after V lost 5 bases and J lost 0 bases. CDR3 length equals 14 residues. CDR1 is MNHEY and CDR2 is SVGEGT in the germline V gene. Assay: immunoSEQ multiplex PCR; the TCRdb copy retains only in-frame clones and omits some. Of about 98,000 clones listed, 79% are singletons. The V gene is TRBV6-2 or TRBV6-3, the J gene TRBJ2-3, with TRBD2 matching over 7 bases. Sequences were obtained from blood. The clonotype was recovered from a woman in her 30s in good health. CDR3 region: CASSGAGSTDTQYF. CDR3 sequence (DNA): TGTGCCAGCAGTGGAGCGGGGAGCACAGATACGCAGTATTTT.